This T cell receptor (beta chain) was identified during a study of identical twins. Study-wide results and caveats: In beta out-of-frame sequences, the excess sharing between twins was weaker.

Among all donors, each was a healthy Caucasian. A universal primer site arose from template switching, and cDNA bore unique molecular identifiers. TCRdb ran MiXCR on the 5' RACE reads and lists one entry per CDR3 protein. The top ten hold 0.4% to 0.55% of the sample, which has 460,000 or so distinct CDR3 sequences, 14% seen once. About this clonotype itself: Its antigen remains unknown.

These data are also associated with another study on yellow fever vaccine responses in identical twins. That report notes: Twins reportedly showed a vaccine T cell response that seemed partly convergent and partly personalized.

This clonotype was obtained from a woman younger than 35 in good health. Sequenced sample: CD4+ T cells sorted from blood.

DNA of the CDR3: TGTGCCAGCAGTACGACAGGGAGTTTTAATCAGCCCCAGCATTTT. Its protein is CASSTTGSFNQPQHF. The rearrangement joins TRBV12-3 or TRBV12-4 to TRBJ1-5; TRBD1 matches 7 bases. V lost 5 bases to trimming and J lost 4 bases; unmatched junction nucleotides: 8. CDR3 size: 15 residues.